These T cell receptor beta chains were read from a single sample in a study of T cells in Graves' hyperthyroidism and ophthalmopathy. From the multiplex PCR reads, TCRdb called clonotypes with MiXCR, one entry per CDR3 protein. This sample has 550,000 to 800,000 distinct CDR3 sequences; 15% to 20% occur once, and the top ten carry about 16%. Sequencing used blood. The source is a man between 50 and 59 years old with Graves' hyperthyroidism. The CDR3 runs from the conserved cysteine through the conserved F or W. Each record gives: clone size, D gene, V gene, J gene, CDR3 protein, CDR3 DNA. D genes are given only for firm matches. The size of a clone is reported for some rows only, either as once, few or many, or as a class for expanded clones.

size: many
D: -
V: TRBV5-1
J: TRBJ1-1
CDR3: CASSFEAGTNTEAFF
DNA: TGCGCCAGCAGCTTTGAGGCGGGCACGAACACTGAAGCTTTCTTT

size: few
D: TRBD2
V: TRBV7-8
J: TRBJ2-2
CDR3: CASSLARAGGTGELFF
DNA: TGTGCCAGCAGCTTAGCGCGAGCGGGAGGTACCGGGGAGCTGTTTTTT

size: -
D: TRBD2
V: TRBV28
J: TRBJ2-5
CDR3: CASRDLRLAEHQETQYF
DNA: TGTGCCAGTCGGGACTTAAGACTAGCGGAGCATCAAGAGACCCAGTACTTC

size: -
D: TRBD2
V: TRBV15
J: TRBJ2-1
CDR3: CATSTGLADNEQFF
DNA: TGTGCCACCAGCACCGGACTAGCGGACAATGAGCAGTTCTTC

size: many
D: -
V: TRBV7-2
J: TRBJ2-1
CDR3: CASSPSFEVYNEQFF
DNA: TGTGCCAGCAGCCCATCTTTTGAGGTCTACAATGAGCAGTTCTTC

size: many
D: -
V: TRBV6-1
J: TRBJ2-1
CDR3: CASSVRDVPYNEQFF
DNA: TGTGCCAGCAGTGTAAGGGACGTTCCCTACAATGAGCAGTTCTTC

size: many
D: TRBD2
V: TRBV28
J: TRBJ2-7
CDR3: CASSSHALAGGPYEQYF
DNA: TGTGCCAGCAGTTCCCATGCACTAGCGGGAGGGCCCTACGAGCAGTACTTC

size: many
D: -
V: TRBV12-3/TRBV12-4
J: TRBJ1-4
CDR3: CASSSPGTEATNEKLFF
DNA: TGTGCCAGCAGCTCACCAGGGACCGAAGCAACTAATGAAAAACTGTTTTTT

size: -
D: TRBD1
V: TRBV20-1
J: TRBJ2-5
CDR3: CSARDGDRVREAQYF
DNA: TGCAGTGCTAGAGATGGGGACAGGGTGAGGGAGGCCCAGTACTTC

size: -
D: -
V: TRBV12-3/TRBV12-4
J: TRBJ1-4
CDR3: CASGRGAGATNEKLFF
DNA: TGTGCCAGCGGGAGGGGCGCAGGGGCAACTAATGAAAAACTGTTTTTT

size: -
D: TRBD2
V: TRBV19
J: TRBJ2-7
CDR3: CASKAGSGDEQYF
DNA: TGTGCCAGTAAAGCGGGGTCGGGGGACGAGCAGTACTTC

size: -
D: -
V: TRBV10-3
J: TRBJ2-3
CDR3: CAIKPAPGDTQYF
DNA: TGTGCCATCAAGCCTGCCCCAGGGGATACGCAGTATTTT

size: -
D: TRBD2
V: TRBV20-1
J: TRBJ2-3
CDR3: CSASLYISGAQSDTQYF
DNA: TGCAGTGCTAGCTTATATATTAGCGGGGCCCAATCAGATACGCAGTATTTT

size: -
D: TRBD2
V: TRBV3-1
J: TRBJ2-1
CDR3: CASSPSSGTSYNEQFF
DNA: TGTGCCAGCAGCCCATCAAGCGGGACTTCCTACAATGAGCAGTTCTTC

size: many
D: TRBD1
V: TRBV28
J: TRBJ1-5
CDR3: CASSLYRGDQPQHF
DNA: TGTGCCAGCAGTTTGTACAGGGGGGATCAGCCCCAGCATTTT

size: few
D: -
V: TRBV6-6
J: TRBJ1-6
CDR3: CASSYEGRNSPLHF
DNA: TGTGCCAGCAGTTACGAAGGCAGAAATTCACCCCTCCACTTT

size: many
D: -
V: TRBV7-2
J: TRBJ2-7
CDR3: CASSLAANPSYEQYF
DNA: TGTGCCAGCAGCTTAGCAGCGAACCCCTCCTACGAGCAGTACTTC

size: many
D: -
V: TRBV18
J: TRBJ1-1
CDR3: CASPPWGERNIRSTEAFF
DNA: TGTGCCAGCCCACCGTGGGGGGAAAGAAATATACGGAGCACTGAAGCTTTCTTT

size: many
D: TRBD1
V: TRBV12-3/TRBV12-4
J: TRBJ2-7
CDR3: CASSLTGTVEQYF
DNA: TGTGCCAGCAGTTTAACCGGGACAGTCGAGCAGTACTTC

size: many
D: -
V: TRBV2
J: TRBJ2-1
CDR3: CASSDLADPLHDEQFF
DNA: TGTGCCAGCAGTGACTTAGCGGACCCCTTGCACGATGAGCAGTTCTTC

size: many
D: -
V: TRBV2
J: TRBJ1-1
CDR3: CASSEALGADTEAFF
DNA: TGTGCCAGCAGTGAAGCGCTGGGCGCGGACACTGAAGCTTTCTTT